This T cell receptor beta chain stems from a study of T cell responses to AZD1222 COVID-19 vaccine. In the case of this clone: Antigen specificity is unknown.

TCRdb keeps only in-frame clones here, not all; method: immunoSEQ multiplex PCR. Here the sample spans 100,000 to 150,000 clones, approximately 90% being singletons. V shed 5 bases and J shed 5 bases, with 9 bases lying between them. CDR1 SNHLY and CDR2 FYNNEI come from the germline V gene. The CDR3 has 12 residues. Findings of the study overall: Unmutated variant regions are reportedly the target of nearly half of TCRs that are spike-specific.

This TCR came from an adult who received the AZD1222 COVID-19 vaccine. This chain uses TRBV2 with TRBJ1-2, with D maybe TRBD1 (6 bases). The starting material was peripheral blood, obtained 28 days after the second AZD1222 dose. The CDR3 DNA follows: TGTGCCAGCAGTAGGGACATATATGGCTACACCTTC. Translated: CASSRDIYGYTF.